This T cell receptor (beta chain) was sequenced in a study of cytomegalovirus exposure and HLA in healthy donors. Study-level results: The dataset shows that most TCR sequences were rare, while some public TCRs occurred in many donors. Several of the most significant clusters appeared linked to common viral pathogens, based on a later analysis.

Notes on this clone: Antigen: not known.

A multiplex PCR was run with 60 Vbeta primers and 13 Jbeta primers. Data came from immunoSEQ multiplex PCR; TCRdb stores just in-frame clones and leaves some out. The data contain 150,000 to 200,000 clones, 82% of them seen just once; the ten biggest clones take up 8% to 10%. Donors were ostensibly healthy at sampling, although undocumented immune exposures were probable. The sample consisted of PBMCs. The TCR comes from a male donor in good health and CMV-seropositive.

The CDR3 sequence: CASRDPTSGYYNEQFF. CDR3 bases: TGTGCCAGCAGAGACCCTACTAGCGGCTATTACAATGAGCAGTTCTTC. The chain combines TRBV2 with TRBJ2-1; 8 bases map to TRBD2. The CDR3 is 16 residues long. V trimming: 6 bases; J trimming: 4 bases; junction bases outside the gene matches: 11. Germline assignment: CDR1 SNHLY and CDR2 FYNNEI.